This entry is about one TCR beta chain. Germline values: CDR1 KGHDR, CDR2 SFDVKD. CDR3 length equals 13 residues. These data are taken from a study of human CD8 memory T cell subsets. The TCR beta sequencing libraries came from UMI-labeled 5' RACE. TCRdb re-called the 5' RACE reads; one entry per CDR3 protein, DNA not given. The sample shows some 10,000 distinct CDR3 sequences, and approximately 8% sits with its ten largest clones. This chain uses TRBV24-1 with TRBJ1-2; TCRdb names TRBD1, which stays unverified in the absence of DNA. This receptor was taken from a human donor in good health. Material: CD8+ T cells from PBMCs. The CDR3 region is CATSGLTGYGYTF.